One sample yielded the 10 T cell receptor beta chains listed below, sequenced in a study of CD4+ T cells in melanoma. The protocol was immunoSEQ multiplex PCR, while the TCRdb copy is restricted to in-frame clones and leaves out a portion. Of approximately 47,000 clones in the sample, 85% to 90% were seen once. The sample was peripheral blood. These receptors were obtained from a human donor with melanoma.

The chain employs TRBV27 and TRBJ2-1, with 9 bases aligning to TRBD1. Germline CDR1 MNHEY, CDR2 SMNVEV (reference sequence). The CDR3 sequence is 16 residues long. The V segment lost 1 base and the J segment 3 bases; nucleotides outside the gene matches: 4. CDR3 loop: CASSLLGTGNYNEQFF. The CDR3 DNA is TGTGCCAGCAGTTTATTAGGGACAGGGAACTACAATGAGCAGTTCTTC.

The J gene is TRBJ2-5, the V gene TRBV5-4; D is uncertain. Germline V lookup: CDR1 SGHNT, CDR2 YYREEE (reference sequence). Trimming cost V 0 bases and J 5 bases, with 8 bases left between them. The CDR3 loop spans 13 amino acids. CDR3: CASSLGVDETQYF. The CDR3 coding sequence is TGTGCCAGCAGCTTGGGGGTAGATGAGACCCAGTACTTC.

The chain is built from TRBV5-1 and TRBJ1-1, with D tentatively TRBD1 (6 bases). The CDR3 extends over 14 amino acids. The V end was cut by 4 bases, the J end by 1 base, with 11 bases between. Germline CDR1 and CDR2: SGHRS and YFSETQ. In DNA, the CDR3 is TGCGCCAGCAGCCTACAGGGTGGGAACACTGAAGCTTTCTTT. Translated, it gives CASSLQGGNTEAFF.

V gene TRBV13 combines with J gene TRBJ2-7; no reliable D call. V was cut by 0 bases and J by 5 bases, with 14 bases left in between. The germline CDR1 and CDR2 sequences are PRHDT and FYEKMQ (reference sequence). The CDR3 has 15 residues. The chain's CDR3 is CASSLGVMVKDEQYF. DNA for the CDR3: TGTGCCAGCAGCTTAGGCGTGATGGTTAAAGACGAGCAGTACTTC.

The rearrangement links TRBV9 to TRBJ2-2; 9 bases are shared with TRBD2. Trimming cost V 5 bases and J 5 bases; bases outside gene matches: 4. Germline-derived CDR1 and CDR2 are SGDLS and YYNGEE. The CDR3 runs 14 residues. The CDR3, as DNA: TGTGCCAGCAGGGTTAGCGGGGGTACCGGGGAGCTGTTTTTT. Encoded protein: CASRVSGGTGELFF.

The rearrangement uses TRBV5-1 and TRBJ2-5; TRBD1 matches 7 bases. The V gene end was trimmed by 3 bases and the J gene end by 7 bases; junction bases not matched to a gene: 6. CDR3 length: 13 residues. CDR1 SGHRS and CDR2 YFSETQ come from the germline V gene. CDR3 sequence (DNA): TGCGCCAGCAGCTGGGGACAGTCAGGGACCCAGTACTTC. It translates to CASSWGQSGTQYF.

This chain connects TRBV10-3 to TRBJ2-7; D unclear. Germline V gene lookup returns CDR1 ENHRY and CDR2 SYGVKD. Trimming shortened V by 5 bases and J by 3 bases, and 14 bases separated the two germline ends. CDR3 length: 14 residues. The CDR3 coding sequence is TGTGCCATCAGTCCTTCGACTGAAAACTACGAGCAGTACTTC. This codes for CAISPSTENYEQYF.

The V and J genes are TRBV18 and TRBJ1-2; 7 positions agree with TRBD1. Germline trimming cut 3 bases from V and 8 bases from J; bases unmatched to any gene: 12. This CDR3 contains 15 residues. The germline gives CDR1 KGHSH, CDR2 LQKENI. The CDR3 DNA reads as TGTGCCAGCTCACCCGGGGACAGTCGATCAGGGGGCTACACCTTC. This encodes CASSPGDSRSGGYTF.

The chain combines TRBV4-1 with TRBJ2-7, with D tentatively TRBD1 (6 bases). V lost 3 bases and J 5 bases, leaving 14 bases between the germline ends. This CDR3 has 14 amino acids. CDR1 MGHRA and CDR2 YSYEKL come from the germline V gene. CDR3 coding DNA: TGCGCCAGCAGCCACGCAGGGGACATCCACGAGCAGTACTTC. It encodes CASSHAGDIHEQYF.

This clone was picked up one time. This chain links TRBV6-1 with TRBJ2-7; possible D gene TRBD1, 5 bases. CDR1 and CDR2 from the germline V gene are MNHNS and SASEGT. The CDR3 is 15 residues long. The V gene lost 3 bases and the J gene lost 0 bases, with 12 bases spanning the gap. CDR3 protein: CASSDQQGSSYEQYF. The CDR3 nucleotides read TGTGCCAGCAGTGATCAGCAGGGTTCCTCCTACGAGCAGTACTTC.